The entry that follows covers one TCR beta chain sequence. Its antigen remains unknown. Germline loops: CDR1 SGDLS, CDR2 YYNGEE. The CDR3 is 14 residues long. The ends were cut back, 4 bases at V and 3 bases at J, with 14 bases in the middle. These data originate in a study of chemoradiotherapy in HPV16-positive cancers. Study information: Two HPV16-positive patients' cells yielded candidate HPV-specific clones and common motifs. General study points: During treatment, candidate HPV-specific clones and E7-related motifs expanded in tumor.

Samples were taken several times over chemoradiotherapy. Produced via immunoSEQ multiplex PCR; TCRdb's table is partial and in-frame only. The table shows approximately 600 clones, with about 82% occurring only once. This chain links TRBV9 with TRBJ2-7; tentatively, D is TRBD1 or TRBD2 (5 bases each). The sequencing used tumor tissue, collected from a patient who underwent chemoradiotherapy. The TCR comes from a human donor with HPV-associated anogenital cancer. The CDR3 here is CASSKDGGGYEQYF. CDR3 coding DNA: TGTGCCAGCAGCAAGGACGGTGGGGGCTACGAGCAGTACTTC.